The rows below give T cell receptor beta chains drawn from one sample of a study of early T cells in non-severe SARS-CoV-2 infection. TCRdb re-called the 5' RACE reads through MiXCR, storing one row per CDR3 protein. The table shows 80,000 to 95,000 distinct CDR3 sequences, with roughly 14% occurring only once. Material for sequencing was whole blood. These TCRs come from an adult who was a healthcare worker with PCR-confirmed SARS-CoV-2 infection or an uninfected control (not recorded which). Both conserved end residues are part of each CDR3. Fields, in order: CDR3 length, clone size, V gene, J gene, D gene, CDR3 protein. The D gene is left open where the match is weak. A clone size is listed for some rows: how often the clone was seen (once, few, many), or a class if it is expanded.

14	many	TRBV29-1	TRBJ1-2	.	CSVEGGTGTSGYTF
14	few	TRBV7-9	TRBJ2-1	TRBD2	CASSREGEHNEQFF
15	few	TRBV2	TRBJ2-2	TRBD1	CASSGTVVNTGELFF
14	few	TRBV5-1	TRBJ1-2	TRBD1	CASRPETGNYGYTF
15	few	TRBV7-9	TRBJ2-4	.	CASSLLAAGKNIQYF
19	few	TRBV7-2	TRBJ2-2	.	CASSSYSRPGATNTGELFF
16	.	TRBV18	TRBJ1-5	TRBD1	CASSPPVDRVWQPQHF
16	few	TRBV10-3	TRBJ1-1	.	CAISESDLQANTEAFF
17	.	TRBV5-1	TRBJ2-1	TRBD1	CASSLGRLRQGADEQFF
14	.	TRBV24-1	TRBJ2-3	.	CATSDRQAVDTQYF
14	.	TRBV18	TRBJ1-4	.	CASSLSTTNEKLFF
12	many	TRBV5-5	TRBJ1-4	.	CASSQDVGKLFF
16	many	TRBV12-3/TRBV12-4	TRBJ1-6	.	CASSFQGSGRGSPLHF
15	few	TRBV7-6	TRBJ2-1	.	CASSPTVISYNEQFF
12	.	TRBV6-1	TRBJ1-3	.	CASTPYGNTIYF
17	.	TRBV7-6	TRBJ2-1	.	CASSLVGGGEANNEQFF
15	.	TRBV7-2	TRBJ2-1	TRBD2	CASSFLAGNGREQFF
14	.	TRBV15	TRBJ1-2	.	CATSGLVPGDFYTF
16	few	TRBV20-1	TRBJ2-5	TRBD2	CSAATSGFFDQETQYF
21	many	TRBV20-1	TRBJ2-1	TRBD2	CSARGDRLAGLPLSSYNEQFF
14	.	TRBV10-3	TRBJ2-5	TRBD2	CAISDMTSGETQYF
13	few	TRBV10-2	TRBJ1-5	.	CASMGSQNQPQHF
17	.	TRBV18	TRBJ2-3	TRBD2	CASSPLPAGDRIDTQYF
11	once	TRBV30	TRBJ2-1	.	CAWSVQNEQFF
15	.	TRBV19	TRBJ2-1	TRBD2	CASTPGLASSNEQFF
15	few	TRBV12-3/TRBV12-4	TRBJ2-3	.	CASSFFRGPTDTQYF
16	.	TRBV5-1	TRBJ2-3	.	CASKPQTTSSTDTQYF
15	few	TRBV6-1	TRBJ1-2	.	CASSGHRDRAYGYTF
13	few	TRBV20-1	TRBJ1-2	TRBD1	CSARVGTEAGYTF
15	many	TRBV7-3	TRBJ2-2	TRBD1	CASSLAGGAARELFF
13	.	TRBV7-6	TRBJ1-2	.	CASSRTGIDGYTF
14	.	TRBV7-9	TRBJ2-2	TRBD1	CASSFRQGIGELFF
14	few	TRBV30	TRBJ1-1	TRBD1	CALGQGALNTEAFF
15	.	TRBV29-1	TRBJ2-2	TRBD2	CSVEGTSGNTGELFF
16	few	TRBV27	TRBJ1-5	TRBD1	CASSPGTGTRNQPQHF
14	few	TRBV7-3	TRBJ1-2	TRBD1	CASSPRPTGDGYTF
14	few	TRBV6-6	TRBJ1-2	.	CASRDDTRNYGYTF
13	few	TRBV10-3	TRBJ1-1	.	CAISESTGKQAFF
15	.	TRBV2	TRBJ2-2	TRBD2	CASSDRTRTAGELFF
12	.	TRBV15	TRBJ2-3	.	CATGGRRDTQYF
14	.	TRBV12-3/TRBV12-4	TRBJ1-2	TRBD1	CASSPGTGDYGYTF